Sequencing of this T cell receptor (beta chain) was carried out in a study of cytomegalovirus exposure and HLA in healthy donors. Study findings and constraints: Reports showed the classifier diagnosing cytomegalovirus status with high specificity and sensitivity. It was taken for granted in presence/absence analyses that sequencing depth across donors was roughly uniform. At a 0.05 false discovery rate, a later analysis found approximately 15,000 TCR beta sequences to be associated with HLA alleles. As a later analysis revealed, the rate of TCR association differed by HLA locus, with DRB1 most and HLA-C fewest.

It was with 60 Vbeta and 13 Jbeta primers that the PCR ran. Only in-frame clones appear in the TCRdb table, and some are missing; sequencing was by immunoSEQ multiplex PCR. The table shows 100,000 or so clones, with under 85% occurring only once. As regards this clone: Its cognate antigen is unknown.

The sample consisted of PBMCs. The TCR was taken from a middle-aged woman in good health and CMV-seropositive.

CDR3 sequence reads: CASSPVPGQGDHQETQYF. CDR3 nucleotide sequence: TGTGCCAGCTCACCGGTCCCGGGACAGGGGGATCACCAAGAGACCCAGTACTTC. The chain has TRBV18 and TRBJ2-5; the match to TRBD1 covers 11 bases. Germline CDR1 is KGHSH and CDR2 is LQKENI. Trimming cost V 3 bases and J 0 bases; bases outside gene matches: 9. The CDR3 length is 18 residues.